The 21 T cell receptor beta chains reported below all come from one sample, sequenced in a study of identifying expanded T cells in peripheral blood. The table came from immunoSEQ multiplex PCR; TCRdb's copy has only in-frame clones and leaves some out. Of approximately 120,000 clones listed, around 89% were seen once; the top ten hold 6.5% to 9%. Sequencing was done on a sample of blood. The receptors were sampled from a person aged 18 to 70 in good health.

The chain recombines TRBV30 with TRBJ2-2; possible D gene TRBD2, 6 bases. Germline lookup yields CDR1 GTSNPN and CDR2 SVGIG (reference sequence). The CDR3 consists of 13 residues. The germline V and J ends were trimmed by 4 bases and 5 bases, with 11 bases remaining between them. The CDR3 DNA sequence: TGTGCCTGGATGGGGGGATCAACCGGGGAGCTGTTTTTT. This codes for CAWMGGSTGELFF.

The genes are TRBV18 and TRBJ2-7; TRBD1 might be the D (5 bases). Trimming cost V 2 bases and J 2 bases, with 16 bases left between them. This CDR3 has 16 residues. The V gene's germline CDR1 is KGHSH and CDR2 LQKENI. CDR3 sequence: CASSPRGPYGPYEQYF. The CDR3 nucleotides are TGTGCCAGCTCACCAAGGGGCCCGTACGGTCCCTACGAGCAGTACTTC.

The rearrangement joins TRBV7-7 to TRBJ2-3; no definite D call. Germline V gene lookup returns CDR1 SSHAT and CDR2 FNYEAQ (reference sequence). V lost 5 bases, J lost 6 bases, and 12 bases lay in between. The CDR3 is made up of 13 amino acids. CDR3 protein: CASSLGFGDTQYF. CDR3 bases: TGTGCCAGCAGCCTGGGATTTGGGGATACGCAGTATTTT.

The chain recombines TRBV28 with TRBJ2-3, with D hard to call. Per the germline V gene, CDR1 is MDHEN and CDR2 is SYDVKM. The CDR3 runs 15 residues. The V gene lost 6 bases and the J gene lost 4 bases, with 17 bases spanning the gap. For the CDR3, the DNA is TGTGCCAGCAGCCGGGCGGCCCTAGAGGCAGATACGCAGTATTTT. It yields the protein CASSRAALEADTQYF.

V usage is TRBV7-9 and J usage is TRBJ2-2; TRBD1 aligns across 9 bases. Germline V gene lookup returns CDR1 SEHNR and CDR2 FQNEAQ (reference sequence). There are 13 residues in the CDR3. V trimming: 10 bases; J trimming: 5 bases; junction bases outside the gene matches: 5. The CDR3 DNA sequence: TGTGCCACCCAGACAGGGGGAACCGGGGAGCTGTTTTTT. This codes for CATQTGGTGELFF.

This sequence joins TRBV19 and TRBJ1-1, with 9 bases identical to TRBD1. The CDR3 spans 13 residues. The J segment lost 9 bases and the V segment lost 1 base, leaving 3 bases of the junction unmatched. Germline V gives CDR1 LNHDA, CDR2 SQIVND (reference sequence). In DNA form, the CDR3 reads TGTGCCAGTAGTATAGGACAGGGGGGAAAAGCTTTCTTT. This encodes CASSIGQGGKAFF.

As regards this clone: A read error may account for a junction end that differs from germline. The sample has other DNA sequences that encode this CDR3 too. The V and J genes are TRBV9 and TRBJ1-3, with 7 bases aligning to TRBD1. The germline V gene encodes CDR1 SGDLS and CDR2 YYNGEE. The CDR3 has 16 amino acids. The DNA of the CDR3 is TGTGCCAGTAGCGTTGGTGAGGGGGCGGGTGGAAACACCATATATTTT. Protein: CASSVGEGAGGNTIYF.

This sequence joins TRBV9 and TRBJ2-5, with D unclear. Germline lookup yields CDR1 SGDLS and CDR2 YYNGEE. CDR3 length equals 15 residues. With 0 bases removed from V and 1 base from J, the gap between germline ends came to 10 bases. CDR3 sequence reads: CASSVALDFQETQYF. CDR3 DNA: TGTGCCAGCAGCGTAGCTCTTGATTTCCAAGAGACCCAGTACTTC.

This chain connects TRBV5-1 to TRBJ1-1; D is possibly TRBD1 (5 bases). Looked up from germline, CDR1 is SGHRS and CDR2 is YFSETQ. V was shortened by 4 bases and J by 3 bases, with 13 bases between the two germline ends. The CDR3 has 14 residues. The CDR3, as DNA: TGCGCCAGCAGCCGCAGGGTGGCGGACACTGAAGCTTTCTTT. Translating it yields CASSRRVADTEAFF.

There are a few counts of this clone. CDR3 in amino acids: CASSQGNGQVPRETQYF. The CDR3 DNA is TGCGCCAGCAGCCAAGGGAACGGACAGGTTCCGCGAGAGACCCAGTACTTC. This chain connects TRBV4-1 to TRBJ2-5; 7 positions match TRBD1. The germline CDR1 and CDR2 sequences are MGHRA and YSYEKL. The CDR3 has 17 amino acids. The ends lost 1 base at V and 4 bases at J; junction bases unmatched: 12.

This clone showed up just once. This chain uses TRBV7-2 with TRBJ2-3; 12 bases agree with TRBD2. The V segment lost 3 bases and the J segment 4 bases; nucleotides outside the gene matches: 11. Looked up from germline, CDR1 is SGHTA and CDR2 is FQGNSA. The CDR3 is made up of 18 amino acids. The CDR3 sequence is CASSLKGDLAGGPDTQYF. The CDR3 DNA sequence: TGTGCCAGCAGCTTGAAGGGAGATCTAGCGGGGGGGCCAGATACGCAGTATTTT. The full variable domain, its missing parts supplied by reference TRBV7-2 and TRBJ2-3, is GAGVSQSPSNKVTEKGKDVELRCDPISGHTALYWYRQSLGQGLEFLIYFQGNSAPDKSGLPSDRFSAERTGGSVSTLTIQRTQQEDSAVYLCASSLKGDLAGGPDTQYFGPGTRLTVL.

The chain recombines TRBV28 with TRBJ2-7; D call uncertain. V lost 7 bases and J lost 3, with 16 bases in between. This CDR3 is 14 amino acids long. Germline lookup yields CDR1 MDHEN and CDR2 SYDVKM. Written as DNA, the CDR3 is TGTGCCAGCAATTCGAAAGGCCTGGACTACGAGCAGTACTTC. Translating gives CASNSKGLDYEQYF.

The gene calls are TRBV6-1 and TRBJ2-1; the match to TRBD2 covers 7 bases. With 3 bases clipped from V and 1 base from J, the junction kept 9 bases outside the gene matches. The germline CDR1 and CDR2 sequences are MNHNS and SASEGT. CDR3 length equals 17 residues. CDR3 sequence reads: CASSEHSGGGSYNEQFF. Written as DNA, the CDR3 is TGTGCCAGCAGTGAGCACTCGGGAGGTGGTTCCTACAATGAGCAGTTCTTC.

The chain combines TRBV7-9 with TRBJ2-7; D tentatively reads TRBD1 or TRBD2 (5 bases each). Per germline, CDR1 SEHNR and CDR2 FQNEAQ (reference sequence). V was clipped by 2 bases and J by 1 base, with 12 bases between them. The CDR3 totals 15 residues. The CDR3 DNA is TGTGCCAGCAGCTTAACCGGGACGGTTTCCTACGAGCAGTACTTC. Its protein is CASSLTGTVSYEQYF.

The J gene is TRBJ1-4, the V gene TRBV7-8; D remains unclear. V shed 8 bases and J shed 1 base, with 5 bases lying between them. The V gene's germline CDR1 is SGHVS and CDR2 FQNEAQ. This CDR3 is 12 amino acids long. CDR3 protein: CASLGTNEKLFF. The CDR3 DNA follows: TGTGCCAGCCTGGGAACTAATGAAAAACTGTTTTTT.

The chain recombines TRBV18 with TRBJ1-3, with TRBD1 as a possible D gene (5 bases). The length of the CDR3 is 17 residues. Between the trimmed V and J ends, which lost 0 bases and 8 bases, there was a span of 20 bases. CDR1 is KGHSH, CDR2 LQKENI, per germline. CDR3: CASSPPTSGTGGYTIYF. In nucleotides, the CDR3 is TGTGCCAGCTCACCACCGACTTCAGGGACGGGAGGCTACACCATATATTTT.

The CDR3 DNA follows: TGCGCCAGCAGCTTCGGCAGGGAAGATGTCGGGGAGCTGTTTTTT. The encoded protein is CASSFGREDVGELFF. The chain joins TRBV5-1 to TRBJ2-2; possibly TRBD1 for D (5 bases). The CDR3 consists of 15 residues. The ends were cut back, 2 bases at V and 7 bases at J, with 15 bases in the middle. Germline V gene data show CDR1 as SGHRS and CDR2 as YFSETQ.

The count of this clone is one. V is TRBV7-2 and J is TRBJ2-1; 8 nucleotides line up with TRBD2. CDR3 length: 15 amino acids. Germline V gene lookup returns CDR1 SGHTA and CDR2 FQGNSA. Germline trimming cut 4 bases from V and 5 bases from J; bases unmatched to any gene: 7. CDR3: CASSSRSGGHNEQFF. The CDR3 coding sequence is TGTGCCAGCAGCTCCCGCAGCGGGGGACACAATGAGCAGTTCTTC.

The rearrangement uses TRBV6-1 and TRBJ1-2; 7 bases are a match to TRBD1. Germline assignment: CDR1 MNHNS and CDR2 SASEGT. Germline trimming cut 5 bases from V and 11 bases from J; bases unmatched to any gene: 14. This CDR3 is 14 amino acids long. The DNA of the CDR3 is TGTGCCAGCAGTCCAGGGAGGGGGCGGGGAGGGTACACCTTC. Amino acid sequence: CASSPGRGRGGYTF.

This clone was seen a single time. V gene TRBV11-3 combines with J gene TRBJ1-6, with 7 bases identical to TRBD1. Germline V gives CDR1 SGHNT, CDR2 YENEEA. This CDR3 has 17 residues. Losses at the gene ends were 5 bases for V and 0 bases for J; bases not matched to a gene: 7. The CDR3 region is CASSPQGGSSYNSPLHF. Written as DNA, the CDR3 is TGTGCCAGCAGCCCTCAAGGGGGCAGCTCCTATAATTCACCCCTCCACTTT.

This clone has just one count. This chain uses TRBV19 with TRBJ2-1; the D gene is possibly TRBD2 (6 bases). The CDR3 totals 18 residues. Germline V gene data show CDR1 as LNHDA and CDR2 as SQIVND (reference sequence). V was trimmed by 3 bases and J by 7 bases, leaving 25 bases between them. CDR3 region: CASSIAGLLGSGYNEQFF. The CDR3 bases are TGTGCCAGTAGTATCGCAGGGTTATTGGGTAGCGGCTATAATGAGCAGTTCTTC. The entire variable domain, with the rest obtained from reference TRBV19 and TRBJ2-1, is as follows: DGGITQSPKYLFRKEGQNVTLSCEQNLNHDAMYWYRQDPGQGLRLIYYSQIVNDFQKGDIAEGYSVSREKKESFPLTVTSAQKNPTAFYLCASSIAGLLGSGYNEQFFGPGTRLTVL.